The 23 T cell receptor beta chains given below trace back to one sample, sequenced in a study of shared clonotypes between healthy human individuals. Here immunoSEQ multiplex PCR was the method, and the copy in TCRdb shows in-frame clones only, minus some. The sample holds about 1.5 million clones, approximately 98% seen once. The sequencing sample was made of naive CD4+ T cells sorted from blood. Stated subset: CD45RA+ positively selected. Receptors originate from a man aged 30 to 39 in good health.

This chain uses TRBV5-1 with TRBJ2-5; tentatively, D is TRBD2 (6 bases). Germline lookup yields CDR1 SGHRS and CDR2 YFSETQ. V lost 3 bases and J lost 3, with 6 bases in between. CDR3 length: 12 residues. The CDR3 nucleotides read TGCGCCAGCAGCTGGGGGGAAGAGACCCAGTACTTC. It specifies CASSWGEETQYF.

The chain has TRBV28 and TRBJ2-7; D not certain. Germline CDR1 is MDHEN and CDR2 is SYDVKM. The CDR3 sequence is 14 residues long. Trimming shortened V by 7 bases and J by 2 bases, and 15 bases separated the two germline ends. The CDR3 is CASTLGLPPYEQYF. For the CDR3, the DNA is TGTGCCAGCACTCTGGGTCTTCCCCCCTACGAGCAGTACTTC.

The chain couples TRBV5-1 to TRBJ2-1; unclear D gene. The germline gives CDR1 SGHRS, CDR2 YFSETQ. V was shortened by 7 bases and J by 6 bases, with 17 bases between the two germline ends. The CDR3 is 14 amino acids. The CDR3 nucleotides read TGCGCCAGCGCCCCGGCTGCTGGGTCCAATGAGCAGTTCTTC. Protein sequence: CASAPAAGSNEQFF.

The rearrangement uses TRBV11-2 and TRBJ2-5; weak D call: TRBD2 (5 bases). The CDR3 is 12 amino acids. With 5 bases removed from V and 4 bases from J, the gap between germline ends came to 8 bases. Germline CDR1 is SGHAT and CDR2 is FQNNGV. The CDR3 region is CASSQTRETQYF. In nucleotides, the CDR3 is TGTGCCAGCAGCCAAACTAGAGAGACCCAGTACTTC.

The chain is built from TRBV7-2 and TRBJ2-1, with no clear D. The CDR3 is 13 amino acids. Per the germline V gene, CDR1 is SGHTA and CDR2 is FQGNSA. The V end lost 2 bases, the J end lost 8 bases, and 10 bases lay between the germline ends. CDR3 protein: CASSLPLVDEQFF. CDR3 bases: TGTGCCAGCAGCTTACCCCTTGTCGATGAGCAGTTCTTC.

This clone has a single count. V is TRBV4-3 and J is TRBJ1-2, with 9 bases aligning to TRBD1. The germline CDR1 and CDR2 sequences are LGHNA and YSLEER. V lost 3 bases to trimming and J lost 3 bases; unmatched junction nucleotides: 11. The CDR3 runs 17 residues. As DNA, the CDR3 is TGCGCCAGCAGCCAGGGGTGGGGGACAGGGCAGGACTATGGCTACACCTTC. This encodes CASSQGWGTGQDYGYTF.

Note on this clone: Other DNA sequences in this sample translate to the same CDR3. The chain couples TRBV4-2 to TRBJ1-4; D remains unclear. The CDR3 is 14 residues long. V lost 0 bases and J 5 bases, leaving 7 bases between the germline ends. Germline assignment: CDR1 LGHNA and CDR2 YNFKEQ. As DNA, the CDR3 is TGTGCCAGCAGCCAAGACTTTGGAAATGAAAAACTGTTTTTT. Translated: CASSQDFGNEKLFF.

This chain joins TRBV5-1 and TRBJ1-1; D not resolved. The V gene's germline CDR1 is SGHRS and CDR2 YFSETQ. The CDR3 extends over 15 amino acids. With 0 bases removed from V and 0 bases from J, the gap between germline ends came to 9 bases. Here the CDR3 DNA reads TGCGCCAGCAGCTTGGTAAAGAGTCTGAACACTGAAGCTTTCTTT. This encodes CASSLVKSLNTEAFF.

The chain has TRBV7-9 and TRBJ2-7; D possibly corresponds to TRBD1 (5 bases). Per germline, CDR1 SEHNR and CDR2 FQNEAQ (reference sequence). The CDR3 is made up of 13 amino acids. V lost 5 bases to trimming and J lost 7 bases, with 15 bases between them. The CDR3 nucleotides are TGTGCCAGCAGCCCCTCCGTCCCAGGGGAGCAGTACTTC. It specifies CASSPSVPGEQYF.

CDR3 in amino acids: CASSLVRTTYNEQFF. The CDR3 coding sequence is TGTGCCAGCAGCTTAGTGCGGACGACCTACAATGAGCAGTTCTTC. The chain couples TRBV5-5 to TRBJ2-1; D is unclear. Per the germline V gene, CDR1 is SGHKS and CDR2 is YYEKEE (reference sequence). This CDR3 has 15 residues. Trimming cost V 2 bases and J 2 bases, with 11 bases left between them.

The chain couples TRBV19 to TRBJ2-7, with 10 bases that match TRBD1. CDR3 length equals 15 residues. Germline trimming cut 5 bases from V and 3 bases from J; bases unmatched to any gene: 7. Per the germline V gene, CDR1 is LNHDA and CDR2 is SQIVND (reference sequence). DNA of the CDR3: TGTGCCAGTAGTCTATCGACAGGGGGCTACTACGAGCAGTACTTC. Protein product: CASSLSTGGYYEQYF.

The genes are TRBV9 and TRBJ1-3, with D hard to call. V was trimmed by 0 bases and J by 3 bases, leaving 10 bases between them. There are 15 residues in the CDR3. The germline V gene has CDR1 SGDLS and CDR2 YYNGEE. CDR3 amino acids: CASSVEMSRGNTIYF. DNA for the CDR3: TGTGCCAGCAGCGTAGAGATGTCGCGTGGAAACACCATATATTTT.

The chain links TRBV7-8 to TRBJ2-5; the match to TRBD2 covers 14 bases. The CDR3 sequence is 16 residues long. V gave up 0 bases and J gave up 5 bases; unmatched junction bases: 2. From germline, CDR1 is SGHVS and CDR2 FQNEAQ. DNA of the CDR3: TGTGCCAGCAGCTTAGCGGGACTAGCGGGAGTGGAGACCCAGTACTTC. Translated, it gives CASSLAGLAGVETQYF.

J is TRBJ2-3 and V is TRBV19, with 8 bases fitting TRBD2. The CDR3 loop spans 16 amino acids. CDR1 LNHDA and CDR2 SQIVND come from the germline V gene (reference sequence). Trimming at V came to 1 base and at J to 3 bases, leaving 6 bases not matched to a gene. The CDR3 protein is CASSIAAGGGTDTQYF. The CDR3 nucleotides are TGTGCCAGTAGTATAGCGGCGGGAGGAGGGACAGATACGCAGTATTTT.

The rearrangement uses TRBV5-5 and TRBJ2-3; D might be TRBD2 (6 bases). Germline CDR1 and CDR2: SGHKS and YYEKEE (reference sequence). Trimming stripped 1 base from V and 2 bases from J, with 14 bases between. This CDR3 comprises 16 residues. CDR3 sequence (DNA): TGTGCCAGCAGCTTGTGGCGGGGCGGAGACACAGATACGCAGTATTTT. This sequence encodes CASSLWRGGDTDTQYF.

The chain combines TRBV7-9 with TRBJ2-3; tentatively, D is TRBD2 (6 bases). The V gene lost 3 bases and the J gene lost 5 bases, with 18 bases spanning the gap. Germline CDR1 SEHNR, CDR2 FQNEAQ (reference sequence). The CDR3 has 16 residues. The CDR3 loop reads CASSFGLAMVGDTQYF. The CDR3 coding sequence is TGTGCCAGCAGCTTTGGCCTAGCGATGGTCGGAGATACGCAGTATTTT. The entire variable domain, with the rest obtained from reference TRBV7-9 and TRBJ2-3, is as follows: DTGVSQNPRHKITKRGQNVTFRCDPISEHNRLYWYRQTLGQGPEFLTYFQNEAQLEKSRLLSDRFSAERPKGSFSTLEIQRTEQGDSAMYLCASSFGLAMVGDTQYFGPGTRLTVL.

V gene TRBV2 combines with J gene TRBJ2-3; unclear D gene. Trimming took off 3 bases at V and 2 bases at J, with 9 bases between the two ends. The CDR3 covers 14 residues. Germline CDR1 and CDR2: SNHLY and FYNNEI. This CDR3 reads CASSDLDTTDTQYF. The CDR3 bases are TGTGCCAGCAGTGACCTCGACACCACAGATACGCAGTATTTT. The full variable domain, in which reference TRBV2 and TRBJ2-3 provide the parts outside the CDR3, is EPEVTQTPSHQVTQMGQEVILRCVPISNHLYFYWYRQILGQKVEFLVSFYNNEISEKSEIFDDQFSVERPDGSNFTLKIRSTKLEDSAMYFCASSDLDTTDTQYFGPGTRLTVL.

A word on this clone: This sample includes further DNA sequences coding for the same CDR3. V usage is TRBV9 and J usage is TRBJ2-7, with TRBD1 matching 9 bases. The CDR3 spans 13 residues. V shed 2 bases and J 6 bases; nucleotides not matched to a gene: 3. The germline V gene encodes CDR1 SGDLS and CDR2 YYNGEE. This CDR3 reads CASSVTTGGEQYF. The CDR3 nucleotides read TGTGCCAGCAGCGTCACGACAGGGGGCGAGCAGTACTTC.

This chain uses TRBV5-6 with TRBJ2-7; no definite D call. CDR3 length equals 15 residues. Germline V lookup: CDR1 SGHDT, CDR2 YYEEEE. Between the trimmed V and J ends, which lost 4 bases and 4 bases, there was a span of 18 bases. The CDR3 coding sequence is TGTGCCAGCAGCGTCACCTACGAGTTGATTTACGAGCAGTACTTC. It codes for CASSVTYELIYEQYF. The full variable domain, its missing parts supplied by reference TRBV5-6 and TRBJ2-7, is DAGVTQSPTHLIKTRGQQVTLRCSPKSGHDTVSWYQQALGQGPQFIFQYYEEEERQRGNFPDRFSGHQFPNYSSELNVNALLLGDSALYLCASSVTYELIYEQYFGPGTRLTVT.

The CDR3 spells CASGRGSGGPDTQYF. CDR3 nucleotide sequence: TGTGCCAGCGGGCGGGGGTCAGGGGGCCCAGATACGCAGTATTTT. The V and J genes are TRBV27 and TRBJ2-3; D is possibly TRBD1 (8 bases). Germline loops: CDR1 MNHEY, CDR2 SMNVEV (reference sequence). The V end was cut by 8 bases, the J end by 4 bases, with 19 bases between. The CDR3 loop spans 15 amino acids.

The chain links TRBV28 to TRBJ2-4, with D possibly being TRBD1 (5 bases). This CDR3 has 18 amino acids. Trimming pared 3 bases from V and 0 bases from J, leaving 18 bases between. CDR1 is MDHEN, CDR2 SYDVKM, per germline. DNA for the CDR3: TGTGCCAGCAGTTTGGGGCAGGGAACCCGGGTAGCCAAAAACATTCAGTACTTC. It yields the protein CASSLGQGTRVAKNIQYF. The complete variable domain, with remaining parts taken from reference TRBV28 and TRBJ2-4, reads DVKVTQSSRYLVKRTGEKVFLECVQDMDHENMFWYRQDPGLGLRLIYFSYDVKMKEKGDIPEGYSVSREKKERFSLILESASTNQTSMYLCASSLGQGTRVAKNIQYFGAGTRLSVL.

The chain uses TRBV11-2 and TRBJ2-1; 10 nucleotides agree with TRBD2. Looked up from germline, CDR1 is SGHAT and CDR2 is FQNNGV. The CDR3 consists of 15 residues. The trim removed 3 bases at V and 9 bases at J, leaving 8 bases unmatched. As DNA, the CDR3 is TGTGCCAGCAGCTTGTGGCTAGCGGGAGTAGGTGAGCAGTTCTTC. This gives the protein CASSLWLAGVGEQFF.

This chain connects TRBV28 to TRBJ2-7; 9 bases align to TRBD2. The CDR3 is 14 amino acids. Germline lookup yields CDR1 MDHEN and CDR2 SYDVKM. DNA of the CDR3: TGTGCTGTTGGGGGGGTAGCGGGAGTCTACGAGCAGTACTTC. Amino acids: CAVGGVAGVYEQYF.